The 29 T cell receptor beta chains listed next were all sequenced from one sample in a study of T cell responses to AZD1222 COVID-19 vaccine. Sequenced by immunoSEQ multiplex PCR; TCRdb stores in-frame clones only, minus some. The data hold about 130,000 clones, with approximately 88% observed a single time. Source: peripheral blood, taken on day 0 of AZD1222 vaccination. The receptor set was obtained from an adult in good health.

The rearrangement joins TRBV7-9 to TRBJ1-2, with D perhaps TRBD1 (5 bases). V lost 7 bases and J lost 0, with 12 bases in between. The CDR3 consists of 14 residues. Germline-derived CDR1 and CDR2 are SEHNR and FQNEAQ (reference sequence). CDR3 nucleotides: TGTGCCAGCACCGGACACCAGGCTAACTATGGCTACACCTTC. It translates to CASTGHQANYGYTF.

In its sample, this clone was seen a few times. The chain carries TRBV5-1 and TRBJ1-4, with 7 bases aligning to TRBD1. Germline V gene sequence: CDR1 SGHRS, CDR2 YFSETQ. The CDR3 has 15 amino acids. Trimming at V came to 2 bases and at J to 8 bases, leaving 9 bases not matched to a gene. The CDR3 coding sequence is TGCGCCAGCAGCTTCCTGACAGGGAGGGACGAAAAACTGTTTTTT. It translates to CASSFLTGRDEKLFF.

V usage is TRBV28 and J usage is TRBJ2-5; D is ambiguous. CDR3 length: 12 residues. Germline CDR1 reads MDHEN; CDR2 reads SYDVKM. V was shortened by 6 bases and J by 5 bases, with 10 bases between the two germline ends. The CDR3 sequence is CASSPVGETQYF. The CDR3 bases are TGTGCCAGCAGCCCCGTCGGGGAGACCCAGTACTTC.

V usage is TRBV5-1 and J usage is TRBJ2-2, with 10 bases lining up with TRBD1. Unmatched junction bases numbered 6, after V lost 5 bases and J lost 2 bases. Germline V gene data show CDR1 as SGHRS and CDR2 as YFSETQ. The CDR3 loop spans 16 amino acids. The CDR3 DNA sequence: TGCGCCAGCAGGTCCGGGACAGGGGCTAACACCGGGGAGCTGTTTTTT. It is translated as CASRSGTGANTGELFF.

V is TRBV11-3 and J is TRBJ2-5; 7 positions match TRBD1. The CDR3 loop spans 18 amino acids. The germline CDR1 and CDR2 sequences are SGHNT and YENEEA. J gave up 5 bases and V 7 bases, and 22 bases lay outside the gene matches. CDR3 coding DNA: TGTGCCAGCACCAATAACTACCAGACAGGCAAACAGGGGGAGACCCAGTACTTC. As protein: CASTNNYQTGKQGETQYF.

V gene TRBV28 combines with J gene TRBJ1-2; D remains ambiguous. Looked up from germline, CDR1 is MDHEN and CDR2 is SYDVKM. Trimming took off 2 bases at V and 7 bases at J, with 11 bases between the two ends. The CDR3 is made up of 13 amino acids. The DNA for the CDR3 is TGTGCCAGCAGTTTAGGAGGGCTACGTGGCTACACCTTC. Its translation: CASSLGGLRGYTF.

The chain recombines TRBV11-3 with TRBJ2-5; possibly TRBD2 for D (6 bases). Germline CDR1 SGHNT, CDR2 YENEEA. With 2 bases removed from V and 4 bases from J, the gap between germline ends came to 8 bases. The CDR3 runs to 13 residues. The CDR3 reads CASSLFGGETQYF. CDR3 DNA sequence: TGTGCCAGCAGCTTATTCGGGGGAGAGACCCAGTACTTC.

The CDR3 is CASSLARGTTDTQYF. Written as DNA, the CDR3 is TGTGCCAGCAGCTTGGCGCGGGGAACGACAGATACGCAGTATTTT. This chain uses TRBV5-4 with TRBJ2-3, with D possibly matching TRBD2 (6 bases). This CDR3 contains 15 residues. The ends were cut back, 0 bases at V and 3 bases at J, with 11 bases in the middle. Germline CDR1 SGHNT, CDR2 YYREEE (reference sequence).

The chain uses TRBV25-1 and TRBJ2-1, with 7 positions matching TRBD2. The germline CDR1 and CDR2 sequences are MGHDK and SYGVNS. The CDR3 consists of 15 residues. The junction had 5 bases not matched to a gene; V was cut back by 2 bases and J by 4 bases. CDR3 loop: CASSEGDYTYNEQFF. The DNA of the CDR3 is TGTGCCAGCAGTGAAGGGGACTACACTTACAATGAGCAGTTCTTC.

The chain has TRBV6-2 or TRBV6-3 and TRBJ2-7; D is possibly TRBD1 (6 bases). V was cut by 2 bases and J by 4 bases, with 9 bases left in between. The CDR3 has 13 residues. The V gene's germline CDR1 is MNHEY and CDR2 SVGEGT. The CDR3 DNA reads TGTGCCAGCAGTTACGGACAGACTTACGAGCAGTACTTC. Amino acid sequence: CASSYGQTYEQYF.

The chain joins TRBV2 to TRBJ2-5; D ambiguous. The CDR3 covers 13 residues. Trimming shortened V by 2 bases and J by 1 base, and 5 bases separated the two germline ends. Germline V CDR1 and CDR2: SNHLY, FYNNEI. CDR3 sequence reads: CASSERRQETQYF. For the CDR3, the DNA is TGTGCCAGCAGTGAACGGCGCCAAGAGACCCAGTACTTC.

This rearrangement joins TRBV27 to TRBJ1-1, with 10 bases lining up with TRBD1. With V trimmed by 3 bases and J by 5 bases, 3 bases remained unmatched. The germline V gene encodes CDR1 MNHEY and CDR2 SMNVEV (reference sequence). There are 14 residues in the CDR3. CDR3 sequence: CASSFGQGGTEAFF. The CDR3 nucleotides are TGTGCCAGCAGTTTCGGACAGGGGGGGACTGAAGCTTTCTTT.

The chain couples TRBV5-6 to TRBJ1-4, with a weak D call TRBD1 (5 bases). Germline V gene data show CDR1 as SGHDT and CDR2 as YYEEEE. V lost 6 bases, J lost 7 bases, and 19 bases lay in between. This CDR3 has 15 amino acids. The CDR3 loop reads CASTFAGAGGEKLFF. The CDR3 bases are TGTGCCAGCACCTTTGCCGGGGCCGGCGGTGAAAAACTGTTTTTT.

The V call is TRBV24-1, the J call TRBJ1-5; the match to TRBD1 covers 7 bases. CDR3 length: 16 residues. V lost 3 bases to trimming and J lost 0 bases; unmatched junction nucleotides: 4. Germline V gene data show CDR1 as KGHDR and CDR2 as SFDVKD. Here the CDR3 reads CATSDGTVYSNQPQHF. The DNA for the CDR3 is TGTGCCACCAGTGATGGGACAGTTTATAGCAATCAGCCCCAGCATTTT.

CDR3 amino acids: CASRRGFSYEQYF. CDR3 DNA: TGTGCCAGCAGGAGGGGGTTCTCCTACGAGCAGTACTTC. The V call is TRBV28, the J call TRBJ2-7, with D perhaps matching TRBD1 (6 bases). Per the germline V gene, CDR1 is MDHEN and CDR2 is SYDVKM. The V and J ends lost 6 bases and 0 bases respectively, with 9 bases between them. The CDR3 spans 13 residues.

This clone was seen more than once but under ten times. The gene calls are TRBV6-5 and TRBJ1-3; a weak D match, TRBD1 (5 bases). The CDR3 has 16 amino acids. Germline V gene sequence: CDR1 MNHEY, CDR2 SVGAGI. V was trimmed by 0 bases and J by 4 bases, leaving 13 bases between them. The CDR3: CASSYSGGVGGNTIYF. For the CDR3, the DNA is TGTGCCAGCAGTTACTCGGGGGGGGTAGGAGGAAACACCATATATTTT.

This clone was seen a few times. The CDR3 here is CASSLDWGAYGYTF. The CDR3 DNA sequence: TGCGCCAGCAGCTTGGATTGGGGGGCCTATGGCTACACCTTC. The rearrangement joins TRBV5-1 to TRBJ1-2; D possibly corresponds to TRBD1 (6 bases). Trimming cost V 0 bases and J 4 bases, with 10 bases left between them. CDR3 length: 14 residues. Looked up from germline, CDR1 is SGHRS and CDR2 is YFSETQ.

V usage is TRBV3-1 (or the pseudogene TRBV3-2) and J usage is TRBJ2-2; TRBD1 is a possible D gene (5 bases). Deletions cut 2 bases from V and 3 bases from J, with 7 bases between. The CDR3 is 14 amino acids. CDR1 and CDR2 (germline): LGHDT, YNNKEL (reference sequence). CDR3 amino acids: CASSQQGYTGELFF. CDR3 DNA: TGTGCCAGCAGCCAACAGGGATACACCGGGGAGCTGTTTTTT.

The chain links TRBV28 to TRBJ1-2; 7 nucleotides match TRBD1. The CDR3 is made up of 16 amino acids. Germline V gene sequence: CDR1 MDHEN, CDR2 SYDVKM. Trimming took 3 bases from V and 2 from J; bases not matched to a gene: 9. The CDR3 loop is CASSFVQGGGNYGYTF. CDR3 DNA sequence: TGTGCCAGCAGTTTCGTCCAGGGGGGAGGGAACTATGGCTACACCTTC.

The chain uses TRBV6-5 and TRBJ1-4; the D is unclear. V lost 6 bases and J 7 bases, leaving 15 bases between the germline ends. CDR3 length: 14 residues. Germline-derived CDR1 and CDR2 are MNHEY and SVGAGI. The CDR3 protein is CASSSLPKVEKLFF. CDR3 DNA sequence: TGTGCCAGCAGCTCGCTCCCGAAGGTTGAAAAACTGTTTTTT.

The sample holds a few counts of this clone. The chain links TRBV5-1 to TRBJ2-1, with D hard to call. V lost 1 base and J lost 8, with 4 bases in between. Germline V gene sequence: CDR1 SGHRS, CDR2 YFSETQ. The CDR3 sequence is 11 residues long. CDR3 region: CASSLRYEQFF. The DNA of the CDR3 is TGCGCCAGCAGCTTGCGTTATGAGCAGTTCTTC.

This clone was counted only a few times. CDR3 nucleotide sequence: TGTGCCAGCAGCACAAGCGGGGGCTCCTACAATGAGCAGTTCTTC. Its translation is CASSTSGGSYNEQFF. This rearrangement joins TRBV7-2 to TRBJ2-1; 8 nucleotides agree with TRBD2. Germline CDR1 reads SGHTA; CDR2 reads FQGNSA. The CDR3 sequence is 15 residues long. V dropped 5 bases and J dropped 0; count of bases not matched to a gene: 3. The entire variable domain, with the rest obtained from reference TRBV7-2 and TRBJ2-1, is as follows: GAGVSQSPSNKVTEKGKDVELRCDPISGHTALYWYRQSLGQGLEFLIYFQGNSAPDKSGLPSDRFSAERTGGSVSTLTIQRTQQEDSAVYLCASSTSGGSYNEQFFGPGTRLTVL.

This chain connects TRBV6-5 to TRBJ2-2; D remains unclear. The CDR3 is made up of 14 amino acids. The V and J ends lost 4 bases and 5 bases respectively, with 11 bases between them. The germline V gene has CDR1 MNHEY and CDR2 SVGAGI. CDR3 residues: CASSSFWETGELFF. CDR3 sequence (DNA): TGTGCCAGCAGTTCATTCTGGGAAACCGGGGAGCTGTTTTTT.

The chain is built from TRBV7-9 and TRBJ1-4; D remains ambiguous. V dropped 6 bases and J dropped 0 bases, with 8 bases sitting between them. The CDR3 runs 14 residues. CDR1 SEHNR and CDR2 FQNEAQ come from the germline V gene (reference sequence). CDR3 bases: TGTGCCAGCAGTCTACAGACAACTAATGAAAAACTGTTTTTT. It yields the protein CASSLQTTNEKLFF.

The rearrangement joins TRBV21-1 to TRBJ1-5. TRBV21-1 constitutes a pseudogene. The CDR3 is 16 residues long. CDR3 amino acids: CASSGGTEYSNQPQHF. The CDR3 nucleotides read TGTGCCAGCAGCGGGGGGACCGAATATAGCAATCAGCCCCAGCATTTT.

This chain connects TRBV28 to TRBJ1-1; 7 bases map to TRBD1. The CDR3 has 13 amino acids. Germline V gives CDR1 MDHEN, CDR2 SYDVKM. J was trimmed by 8 bases and V by 7 bases; bases with no gene match: 10. CDR3 sequence reads: CASTDPDRREAFF. CDR3 nucleotide sequence: TGTGCCAGCACAGACCCGGACAGGCGAGAAGCTTTCTTT. Drawing the rest from reference TRBV28 and TRBJ1-1, the complete variable domain is DVKVTQSSRYLVKRTGEKVFLECVQDMDHENMFWYRQDPGLGLRLIYFSYDVKMKEKGDIPEGYSVSREKKERFSLILESASTNQTSMYLCASTDPDRREAFFGQGTRLTVV.

The chain combines TRBV5-1 with TRBJ1-5, with D maybe TRBD1 (5 bases). Germline V gene data show CDR1 as SGHRS and CDR2 as YFSETQ. The V end lost 0 bases, the J end lost 6 bases, and 13 bases lay between the germline ends. The CDR3 loop spans 15 amino acids. The CDR3 loop reads CASSLVGAPSQPQHF. CDR3 DNA sequence: TGCGCCAGCAGCTTGGTTGGGGCTCCCAGTCAGCCCCAGCATTTT.

This clone was observed a single time. The gene calls are TRBV19 and TRBJ1-1; D gene unclear. V was trimmed by 7 bases and J by 0 bases, leaving 9 bases between them. The CDR3 spans 13 residues. Per germline, CDR1 LNHDA and CDR2 SQIVND (reference sequence). The CDR3 DNA reads TGTGCCAGTACCCAAATCGTGAACACTGAAGCTTTCTTT. It codes for CASTQIVNTEAFF. The complete variable domain, with remaining parts taken from reference TRBV19 and TRBJ1-1, reads DGGITQSPKYLFRKEGQNVTLSCEQNLNHDAMYWYRQDPGQGLRLIYYSQIVNDFQKGDIAEGYSVSREKKESFPLTVTSAQKNPTAFYLCASTQIVNTEAFFGQGTRLTVV.

This chain joins TRBV12-3 or TRBV12-4 and TRBJ1-6; perhaps TRBD1 as D (5 bases). The CDR3 has 13 residues. V gave up 8 bases and J gave up 10 bases, with 15 bases separating them. The CDR3 loop is CASGLGEGSPLHF. In DNA form, the CDR3 reads TGTGCCAGCGGATTAGGGGAAGGGTCACCCCTCCACTTT.